The rows below give T cell receptor beta chains drawn from one sample of a study of blood T cell repertoires in COVID-19. TCRdb keeps only in-frame clones here, not all; method: immunoSEQ multiplex PCR. The sample carries 200,000 to 300,000 clones, 80% to 90% recorded once. Sequencing was carried out using peripheral blood. The receptors come from a man aged 35-49 years who had recovered from COVID-19. CDR3s include the opening cysteine and the closing phenylalanine or tryptophan. The order of the fields is clone size, J gene, V gene, D gene, CDR3 DNA, CDR3 protein. The D gene is left open where the match is weak. Not all rows give a size; the values are once, few, many and, for expanded clones, a class.

few	TRBJ1-2	TRBV30	TRBD1	TGTGCCTGGAGTGCCCAGGGGGCAGAGTATGGCTACACCTTC	CAWSAQGAEYGYTF
NA	TRBJ2-3	TRBV7-6	TRBD2	TGTGCCAGCAGCCCGAGCGGGGGGAGCACAGATACGCAGTATTTT	CASSPSGGSTDTQYF
NA	TRBJ2-3	TRBV6-6	NA	TGTGCCAGCAGTTATCGGGGAGATACGCAGTATTTT	CASSYRGDTQYF
NA	TRBJ2-5	TRBV5-4	NA	TGTGCCAGCAGCTTGGGTAGTCTAGAGACCCAGTACTTC	CASSLGSLETQYF
once	TRBJ1-2	TRBV10-3	NA	TGTGCCATCAGTGATTTCCAAGGGGCGACCTCTGGCTACACCTTC	CAISDFQGATSGYTF
once	TRBJ1-2	TRBV27	TRBD1	TGTGCCAGCAGAGACTCCGGGACAGGGAATGGCTACACCTTC	CASRDSGTGNGYTF
NA	TRBJ2-7	TRBV30	NA	TGTGCCTGGGGGGCGCAGGTAGCGAACTACGAGCAGTACTTC	CAWGAQVANYEQYF
NA	TRBJ1-2	TRBV5-4	TRBD1	TGTGCCAGCAGTCAACTCCAGGGGGCCAATTATGGCTACACCTTC	CASSQLQGANYGYTF
NA	TRBJ2-5	TRBV7-6	NA	TGTGCCAGCAGCAGCCCCCTTGGGCGTAGGGAGACCCAGTACTTC	CASSSPLGRRETQYF
NA	TRBJ2-7	TRBV11-2	NA	TGTGCCAGCAGCTTACGGGACACCAGGAGGGAGCAGTACTTC	CASSLRDTRREQYF
NA	TRBJ1-2	TRBV12-5	NA	TGTGCTAGTGGTTTGGGGAGACTTTATGGCTACACCTTC	CASGLGRLYGYTF
NA	TRBJ1-5	TRBV7-9	NA	TGTGCCAGCAGCTTAGATATAGATCAGCCCCAGCATTTT	CASSLDIDQPQHF
NA	TRBJ1-2	TRBV4-3	NA	TGCGCCAGCAGCCAAGAACCGGGTATCAGCTATGGCTACACCTTC	CASSQEPGISYGYTF
NA	TRBJ1-3	TRBV19	TRBD1	TGTGCCAGTAGTACGACAGGGAATGGAAACACCATATATTTT	CASSTTGNGNTIYF
once	TRBJ2-2	TRBV4-3	NA	TGCGCCAGCAGCCGAAGACTTAACACCGGGGAGCTGTTTTTT	CASSRRLNTGELFF
few	TRBJ2-1	TRBV19	NA	TGTGCCAGCGAAGAGAGCTCCTACAATGAGCAGTTCTTC	CASEESSYNEQFF
NA	TRBJ1-2	TRBV6-2/TRBV6-3	TRBD1	TGTGCCAGCAGTTACCAGGGGACAGGCGCCTATGGCTACACCTTC	CASSYQGTGAYGYTF
NA	TRBJ1-5	TRBV19	NA	TGTGCCAGTAGTATAGTCCCCCGCGGATATAGCAATCAGCCCCAGCATTTT	CASSIVPRGYSNQPQHF
NA	TRBJ1-2	TRBV10-3	TRBD1	TGTGCCATCAGTGAGGTGATCAATCCGGGCAGGGGGCAATCGGGCTATGGCTACACCTTC	CAISEVINPGRGQSGYGYTF
NA	TRBJ1-1	TRBV12-3/TRBV12-4	TRBD1	TGTGCCAGCAGTTTAGACAGGGGAACTGAAGCTTTCTTT	CASSLDRGTEAFF
once	TRBJ1-1	TRBV2	NA	TGTGCCAGCAGTGACAGGGAGGGGACTGAAGCTTTCTTT	CASSDREGTEAFF
NA	TRBJ1-2	TRBV6-1	NA	TGTGCCAGCAGTGAAGCTTTTCGACAGACCTATGGCTACACCTTC	CASSEAFRQTYGYTF
NA	TRBJ2-5	TRBV29-1	NA	TGCAGCGTATTAGACGGTGAGGAAGAGACCCAGTACTTC	CSVLDGEEETQYF
NA	TRBJ2-3	TRBV5-1	TRBD2	TGCGCCAGCAGCTTGTTGGCGGGAGGGCTCACAGATACGCAGTATTTT	CASSLLAGGLTDTQYF
NA	TRBJ1-2	TRBV25-1	TRBD1	TGTGCCAGCAGTGAAACAGGGGCCCACCTTAACTATGGCTACACCTTC	CASSETGAHLNYGYTF
NA	TRBJ2-7	TRBV18	NA	TGTGCCAGCTCACCGGGCCGGAATGGATGGATATACGAGCAGTACTTC	CASSPGRNGWIYEQYF
NA	TRBJ2-2	TRBV25-1	NA	TGTGCCAGCAGTGATCAGATCACCGGGGAGCTGTTTTTT	CASSDQITGELFF
NA	TRBJ1-2	TRBV6-5	NA	TGTGCCAGCAGTTACACTACAGGGAGGGCGGGCGGCTACACCTTC	CASSYTTGRAGGYTF
NA	TRBJ1-4	TRBV29-1	NA	TGCAGCGTTGCGGCAGGGCTTGCTGAAAAACTGTTTTTT	CSVAAGLAEKLFF
NA	TRBJ2-1	TRBV5-5	TRBD1	TGTGCCAGCAGGCCCGGGACAGGGGGGACGGTCAATGAGCAGTTCTTC	CASRPGTGGTVNEQFF
NA	TRBJ2-5	TRBV7-2	TRBD2	TGTGCCAGCAGCCCCCGACCCCCCTGGCGGGGGGGCCGGGAGACCCAGTACTTC	CASSPRPPWRGGRETQYF
once	TRBJ1-2	TRBV29-1	NA	TGCAGCGTTGTGTCAGTGTATGGCTACACCTTC	CSVVSVYGYTF
NA	TRBJ2-1	TRBV2	NA	TGTGCCAGCATGATTGGGGGGGCTTACAATGAGCAGTTCTTC	CASMIGGAYNEQFF
NA	TRBJ1-6	TRBV3-1/TRBV3-2	NA	TGTGCCAGCAGCCAAGAGGGGAGATCACCCCTCCACTTT	CASSQEGRSPLHF
NA	TRBJ2-3	TRBV10-3	TRBD2	TGTGCCATCAGTGGATCGGTTAGCGGGAGGGGCACAGATACGCAGTATTTT	CAISGSVSGRGTDTQYF
NA	TRBJ1-4	TRBV6-5	NA	TGTGCCAGCAGTTACTCGAAGGGGGTTAATGAAAAACTGTTTTTT	CASSYSKGVNEKLFF
NA	TRBJ2-2	TRBV2	NA	TGTGCCAGCATCCGAGAGAACACCGGGGAGCTGTTTTTT	CASIRENTGELFF
once	TRBJ1-4	TRBV5-1	TRBD1	TGCGCCAGCAGTCGGGACAGGCCACCTGCGTTCGAAAAACTGTTTTTT	CASSRDRPPAFEKLFF
NA	TRBJ2-7	TRBV2	TRBD2	TGTGCCAGCAATTCGGGGGGTCCCTACGAGCAGTACTTC	CASNSGGPYEQYF
once	TRBJ1-2	TRBV18	TRBD1	TGTGCCAGCTCACAAGACCGGGGACAGAACTATGGCTACACCTTC	CASSQDRGQNYGYTF
NA	TRBJ1-4	TRBV9	NA	TGTGCCAGCAGCGTAGGGGGAGGGCTTGATGAAAAACTGTTTTTT	CASSVGGGLDEKLFF
NA	TRBJ2-7	TRBV5-6	NA	TGTGCCAGCAGTGTCCTAGTTACCGAGCAGTACTTC	CASSVLVTEQYF
once	TRBJ1-4	TRBV2	TRBD1	TGTGCCAGCGGGGGACAGGGGAGCGAAAAACTGTTTTTT	CASGGQGSEKLFF
NA	TRBJ2-1	TRBV5-1	NA	TGCGCCAGCAGCTTGGTTGGGGACTTAACCTACAATGAGCAGTTCTTC	CASSLVGDLTYNEQFF
NA	TRBJ1-1	TRBV19	NA	TGTGCCAGTAGGACCGACAGCACAATGAACACTGAAGCTTTCTTT	CASRTDSTMNTEAFF
NA	TRBJ2-2	TRBV14	TRBD1	TGTGCCAGCAGCATCCGGACAGGGGCCACCGGGGAGCTGTTTTTT	CASSIRTGATGELFF
NA	TRBJ1-5	TRBV7-2	NA	TGTGCCAGCAGCTTGACAGTAAGCAATCAGCCCCAGCATTTT	CASSLTVSNQPQHF
NA	TRBJ2-1	TRBV30	TRBD2	TGTGCCTGGAGTGTAGGGCTAGCGGGGGGGCATGATGAGCAGTTCTTC	CAWSVGLAGGHDEQFF
NA	TRBJ2-3	TRBV21-1	NA	TGTGCCAGCAGCAAAAATGGGGGGGTTTATCCTCCAGATACGCAGTATTTT	CASSKNGGVYPPDTQYF
NA	TRBJ1-1	TRBV19	TRBD1	TGTGCCAGTAGTATGGACAGGGGGCGCTGGCCTGAAGCTTTCTTT	CASSMDRGRWPEAFF
few	TRBJ1-2	TRBV14	TRBD1	TGTGCCAGCAGCCGGGCACGACAGGGCGGTGGCTACACCTTC	CASSRARQGGGYTF
NA	TRBJ1-1	TRBV5-1	TRBD1	TGCGCCGGAAAGAGGGGGCACCCAATCGGTAGGAACACTGAAGCTTTCTTT	CAGKRGHPIGRNTEAFF
once	TRBJ1-4	TRBV18	TRBD1	TGTGCCAGCTCCCTCCCCGGGACAGGTTTTGAAAAACTGTTTTTT	CASSLPGTGFEKLFF